What follows are 8 T cell receptor beta chains derived from one specimen sequenced in a study of blood T cell repertoires in COVID-19. This table comes from immunoSEQ multiplex PCR, and its TCRdb copy is limited to in-frame clones, with some not included. Of about 120,000 clones listed, over 60% were seen once; the top ten hold around 2%. Specimen: peripheral blood. The source of these receptors is a woman between 65 and 79 years old with acute or convalescent COVID-19.

This rearrangement joins TRBV19 to TRBJ2-3; perhaps TRBD1 as D (5 bases). The germline CDR1 and CDR2 sequences are LNHDA and SQIVND (reference sequence). Trimming shortened V by 1 base and J by 5 bases, and 13 bases separated the two germline ends. There are 15 residues in the CDR3. This CDR3 reads CASSIGQGFGDTQYF. The DNA for the CDR3 is TGTGCCAGTAGTATAGGGCAGGGTTTCGGAGATACGCAGTATTTT. Based on the CDR3 plus reference TRBV19 and TRBJ2-3, the full variable domain is DGGITQSPKYLFRKEGQNVTLSCEQNLNHDAMYWYRQDPGQGLRLIYYSQIVNDFQKGDIAEGYSVSREKKESFPLTVTSAQKNPTAFYLCASSIGQGFGDTQYFGPGTRLTVL.

The rearrangement joins TRBV9 to TRBJ1-6; 7 bases line up with TRBD1. CDR3 size: 15 residues. Germline V gene sequence: CDR1 SGDLS, CDR2 YYNGEE. V shed 2 bases and J 8 bases; nucleotides not matched to a gene: 7. CDR3: CASSVAHRGDSPLHF. The CDR3 region has the DNA TGTGCCAGCAGCGTGGCCCACAGGGGCGATTCACCCCTCCACTTT. The complete variable domain, with remaining parts taken from reference TRBV9 and TRBJ1-6, reads DSGVTQTPKHLITATGQRVTLRCSPRSGDLSVYWYQQSLDQGLQFLIQYYNGEERAKGNILERFSAQQFPDLHSELNLSSLELGDSALYFCASSVAHRGDSPLHFGNGTRLTVT.

V usage is TRBV9 and J usage is TRBJ1-2; 7 bases agree with TRBD1. Germline loops: CDR1 SGDLS, CDR2 YYNGEE. This CDR3 has 15 amino acids. The trim removed 3 bases at V and 8 bases at J, leaving 13 bases unmatched. The DNA of the CDR3 is TGTGCCAGCAGCGCTCCAGAACAGGGGAAGGAGGGCTACACCTTC. It yields the protein CASSAPEQGKEGYTF.

The DNA of the CDR3 is TGTGCCAGCAGCCCGGACAGGGGCATGACCGGGGAGCTGTTTTTT. It translates to CASSPDRGMTGELFF. The rearrangement links TRBV7-3 to TRBJ2-2; 9 nucleotides match TRBD1. V shed 5 bases and J 5 bases; nucleotides not matched to a gene: 6. The CDR3 has 15 amino acids. Per the germline V gene, CDR1 is SGHTA and CDR2 is FQGTGA.

In DNA form, the CDR3 reads TGTGCCAGCAGCGCAGACAGGGGGGGGACCGGGGAGCTGTTTTTT. Residues: CASSADRGGTGELFF. The chain joins TRBV7-2 to TRBJ2-2; 9 nucleotides align to TRBD1. CDR3 length equals 15 residues. J gave up 5 bases and V 5 bases, and 6 bases lay outside the gene matches. Germline assignment: CDR1 SGHTA and CDR2 FQGNSA. Full variable domain (missing parts from reference TRBV7-2 and TRBJ2-2): GAGVSQSPSNKVTEKGKDVELRCDPISGHTALYWYRQSLGQGLEFLIYFQGNSAPDKSGLPSDRFSAERTGGSVSTLTIQRTQQEDSAVYLCASSADRGGTGELFFGEGSRLTVL.

V usage is TRBV10-3 and J usage is TRBJ1-2, with D possibly TRBD1 on 6 matching bases. Germline lookup yields CDR1 ENHRY and CDR2 SYGVKD. This CDR3 has 14 amino acids. Trimming took off 3 bases at V and 4 bases at J, with 12 bases between the two ends. The CDR3 sequence is CAISDARGSYGYTF. The CDR3 DNA is TGTGCCATCAGTGATGCCAGGGGTAGCTATGGCTACACCTTC.

The rearrangement joins TRBV11-3 to TRBJ2-7; weak D call: TRBD2 (6 bases). Germline CDR1 is SGHNT and CDR2 is YENEEA. This CDR3 contains 13 residues. Trimming pared 5 bases from V and 7 bases from J, leaving 15 bases between. CDR3 sequence reads: CASSLGAGREQYF. The CDR3, as DNA: TGTGCCAGCAGCCTAGGGGCGGGGAGAGAGCAGTACTTC.

The CDR3 here is CASSLTGTSDPISSYNEQFF. In DNA form, the CDR3 reads TGTGCCAGCAGCTTAACGGGGACTAGCGACCCTATAAGCTCCTACAATGAGCAGTTCTTC. The chain combines TRBV7-3 with TRBJ2-1; 10 bases are shared with TRBD2. V was clipped by 0 bases and J by 0 bases; unmatched bases: 11. Germline V gene lookup returns CDR1 SGHTA and CDR2 FQGTGA. The CDR3 has 20 amino acids.